This T cell receptor beta chain derives from a study of blood T cell repertoires in COVID-19. About the research overall: PBMCs, B-cell-depleted T cells, or T cells provided the cDNA or gDNA that made up the material.

Using immunoSEQ multiplex PCR, the repertoire was profiled, and TCRdb retains in-frame clones only, with some absent. The sample comprises about 140,000 clones, 65% to 90% of which are singletons, and 8.2% rests with the top ten. Germline V CDR1 and CDR2: SEHNR, FQNEAQ (reference sequence). Trimming took 1 base from V and 4 from J, leaving 13 bases between them. This CDR3 has 16 residues. The clonotype comes from a human donor in a cohort sampled during active COVID-19. The sample was peripheral blood. This chain connects TRBV7-9 to TRBJ2-2; possible D gene TRBD1, 5 bases. The CDR3 loop reads CASSLGVREGTGELFF. The CDR3 DNA sequence: TGTGCCAGCAGCTTAGGGGTCAGGGAAGGCACCGGGGAGCTGTTTTTT. Drawing the rest from reference TRBV7-9 and TRBJ2-2, the complete variable domain is DTGVSQNPRHKITKRGQNVTFRCDPISEHNRLYWYRQTLGQGPEFLTYFQNEAQLEKSRLLSDRFSAERPKGSFSTLEIQRTEQGDSAMYLCASSLGVREGTGELFFGEGSRLTVL.